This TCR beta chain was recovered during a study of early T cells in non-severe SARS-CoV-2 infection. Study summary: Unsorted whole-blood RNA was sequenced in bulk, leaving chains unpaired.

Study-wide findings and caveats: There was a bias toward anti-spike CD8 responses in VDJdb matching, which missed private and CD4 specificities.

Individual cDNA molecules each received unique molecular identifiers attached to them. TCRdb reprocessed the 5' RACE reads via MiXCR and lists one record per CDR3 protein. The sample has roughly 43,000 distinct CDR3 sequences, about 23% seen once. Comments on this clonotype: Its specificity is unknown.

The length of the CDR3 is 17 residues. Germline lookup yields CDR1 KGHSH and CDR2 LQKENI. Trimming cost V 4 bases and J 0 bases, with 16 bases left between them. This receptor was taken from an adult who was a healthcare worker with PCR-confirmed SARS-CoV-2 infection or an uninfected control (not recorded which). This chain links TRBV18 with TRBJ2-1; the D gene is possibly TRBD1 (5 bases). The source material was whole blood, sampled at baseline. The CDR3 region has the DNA TGTGCCAGCTCACTCCCGGTAGGGGCCAGCTCCTACAATGAGCAGTTCTTC. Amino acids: CASSLPVGASSYNEQFF.